The entry below gives a single T cell receptor beta chain sequence along with its context. Its matching antigen is unknown. A much more abundant neighbour one base away suggests this may be a read error. Between the trimmed V and J ends, which lost 4 bases and 5 bases, there was a span of 12 bases. Germline CDR1 and CDR2: MNHEY and SVGEGT. The CDR3 has 13 residues. This sample is part of a study of tumor-infiltrating lymphocytes in primary liver carcinoma. Study-level background: These patients were men and women whose ages were 30 to 69 years. These were node-negative, non-metastatic T1-T3 tumors of roughly 4 to 10 cm.

Study-wide results and limits: Tumors had a top-250-clone fraction that was significantly higher than blood (p = 0.039).

From approximately 0.5 ug of total RNA, TCR beta-specific cDNA was reverse-transcribed using a constant-region primer. ARM-PCR, slightly modified, supplied the TCR beta libraries through three nested multiplex PCR rounds. The first two PCR rounds used TRBV1-TRBV30 forward primers with a C-beta reverse primer, around 10 cycles each. A single record per CDR3 protein comes from TCRdb applying MiXCR to the multiplex PCR reads. The sample contains hundreds of thousands of distinct CDR3 sequences, about 60% of which appear only once. Researchers drew blood RNA from unsorted whole blood and extracted germline DNA as well.

The material sequenced was peripheral blood. The chain is built from TRBV6-2 or TRBV6-3 and TRBJ2-7; D is possibly TRBD2 (6 bases). The TCR was taken from a man aged 40-50 years with primary liver carcinoma and hepatitis B virus infection. The CDR3 DNA reads TGTGCCAGCAGTTCGACTAGTTCCGACGAGCAGTACTTC. It is translated as CASSSTSSDEQYF.